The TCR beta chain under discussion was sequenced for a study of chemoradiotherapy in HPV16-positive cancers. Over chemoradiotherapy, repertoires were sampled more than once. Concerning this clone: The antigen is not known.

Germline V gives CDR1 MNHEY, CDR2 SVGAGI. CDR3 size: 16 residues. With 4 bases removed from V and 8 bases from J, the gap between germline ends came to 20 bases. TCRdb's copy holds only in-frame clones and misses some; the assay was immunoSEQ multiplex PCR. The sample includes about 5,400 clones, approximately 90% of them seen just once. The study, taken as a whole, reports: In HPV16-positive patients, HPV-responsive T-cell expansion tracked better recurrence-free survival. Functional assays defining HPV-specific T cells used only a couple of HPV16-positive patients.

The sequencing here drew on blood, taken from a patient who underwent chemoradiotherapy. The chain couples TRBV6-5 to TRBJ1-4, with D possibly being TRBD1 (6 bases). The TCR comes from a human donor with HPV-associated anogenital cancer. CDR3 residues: CASSLAPGHKREKLFF. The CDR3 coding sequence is TGTGCCAGCAGTTTAGCTCCGGGACACAAGAGGGAAAAACTGTTTTTT.